This T cell receptor (beta chain) was identified in a study of cytomegalovirus exposure and HLA in healthy donors. Study-wide results and caveats: Most TCRs appeared rarely, but some public TCRs recurred in many donors. Later examination showed HLA-associated TCR beta chains had greater clonal expansion than equally common others. Analysis performed later found roughly 17,000 TCR beta sequences associated with HLA alleles at 0.05 false discovery rate. Around 160 TCR beta chains were listed as cytomegalovirus-associated.

Comment on this clone: What it binds is not known.

The primer mix had 60 Vbeta and 13 Jbeta primers. Measured with immunoSEQ multiplex PCR; TCRdb has only the in-frame clones, and not every one. This table has around 110,000 clones, approximately 80% appearing once. Losses at the gene ends were 3 bases for V and 7 bases for J; bases not matched to a gene: 10. The CDR3 loop spans 14 amino acids. CDR1 GTSNPN and CDR2 SVGIG come from the germline V gene (reference sequence). The sequencing input was PBMCs. The sequence was obtained from a woman between 25 and 40 years old in good health and CMV-seronegative. This chain links TRBV30 with TRBJ1-1; 8 nucleotides agree with TRBD1. CDR3 amino acids: CAWRAGTGFFEAFF. The CDR3 nucleotides read TGTGCCTGGAGAGCCGGGACAGGATTCTTTGAAGCTTTCTTT.